This TCR beta chain was profiled in a study of blood T cell repertoires in COVID-19. Turning to the study itself: PBMCs, B-cell-depleted T cells, or T cells provided the cDNA or gDNA that made up the material.

This clone showed up just a few times. V lost 0 bases and J lost 9; bases outside the gene matches: 5. Germline V gives CDR1 LGHNA, CDR2 YSLEER. The CDR3 is 16 residues long. Original processing notes: Counts of nucleated cells, estimated from reference gene primer amplification, were obtained. Only in-frame clones appear in the TCRdb table, and some are missing; sequencing was by immunoSEQ multiplex PCR. That table furnishes V, J and clone size, whereas the DNA furnished D and trimming. The sample includes 40,000 to 50,000 clones, about nine tenths of them seen just once. The chain employs TRBV4-3 and TRBJ1-6; TRBD1 matches 10 bases. Specimen: peripheral blood. This TCR was recovered from a human donor in a cohort sampled during active COVID-19. For the CDR3, the DNA is TGCGCCAGCAGCCAAGACCGGAGGACAGGGGGTTCACCCCTCCACTTT. Encoded protein: CASSQDRRTGGSPLHF.